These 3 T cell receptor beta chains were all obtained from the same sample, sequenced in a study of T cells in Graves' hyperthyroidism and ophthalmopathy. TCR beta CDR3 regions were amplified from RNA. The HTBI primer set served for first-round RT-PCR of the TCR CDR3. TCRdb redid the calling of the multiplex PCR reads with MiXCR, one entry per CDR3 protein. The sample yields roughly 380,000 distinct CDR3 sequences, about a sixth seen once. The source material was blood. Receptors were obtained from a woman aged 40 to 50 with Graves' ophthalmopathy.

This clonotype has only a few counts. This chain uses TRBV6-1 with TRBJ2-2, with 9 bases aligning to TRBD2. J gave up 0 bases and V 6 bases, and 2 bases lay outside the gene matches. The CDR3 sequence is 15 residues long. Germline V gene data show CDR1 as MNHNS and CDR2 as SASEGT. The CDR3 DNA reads TGTGCCAGCAGATCTAGCGGGGCGAACACCGGGGAGCTGTTTTTT. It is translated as CASRSSGANTGELFF.

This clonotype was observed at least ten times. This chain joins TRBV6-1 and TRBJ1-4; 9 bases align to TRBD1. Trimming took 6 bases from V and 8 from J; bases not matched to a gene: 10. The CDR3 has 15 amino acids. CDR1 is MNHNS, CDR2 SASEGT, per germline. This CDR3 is CASSPSQGAGEKLFF. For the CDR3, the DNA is TGTGCCAGCAGCCCATCACAGGGGGCTGGAGAAAAACTGTTTTTT.

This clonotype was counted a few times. The CDR3 here is CATSRAESYEQYF. Here the CDR3 DNA reads TGTGCCACCAGCAGGGCGGAATCCTACGAGCAGTACTTC. The rearrangement links TRBV15 to TRBJ2-7; no clear D. Germline assignment: CDR1 LNHNV and CDR2 YYDKDF (reference sequence). The CDR3 sequence is 13 residues long. The ends were cut back, 3 bases at V and 1 base at J, with 7 bases in the middle.